The 14 T cell receptor beta chains in this list originate from one sample, sequenced in a study of T-cell reconstitution after alpha-beta-depleted transplantation in children. The TCRbeta library incorporated unique molecular identifiers. Each CDR3 protein is one row after TCRdb ran MiXCR on the PCR reads. The sample consists of fewer than 250,000 distinct CDR3 sequences, 17% of them appearing once. Specimen: PBMCs, mostly from graft donor cells, collected 360 days after TCRalphabeta/CD19-depleted stem cell transplant. The receptors were sampled from a male patient aged 2-10 years who had a stem cell transplant for acute lymphoblastic leukemia, so the T cells may come from the graft donor.

A few counts support this clonotype. This chain connects TRBV6-5 to TRBJ2-3, with D possibly called TRBD1 or TRBD2 (6 bases each). The CDR3 is 15 amino acids. Germline V CDR1 and CDR2: MNHEY, SVGAGI. The V end was cut by 3 bases, the J end by 5 bases, with 15 bases between. The CDR3: CASSYNRGPEDTQYF. DNA for the CDR3: TGTGCCAGCAGTTATAACCGGGGGCCTGAAGATACGCAGTATTTT.

This chain links TRBV7-2 with TRBJ2-2; D is unclear. V lost 5 bases, J lost 1 base, and 14 bases lay in between. The CDR3 is 16 amino acids. From germline, CDR1 is SGHTA and CDR2 FQGNSA. The chain's CDR3 is CASSGGGHRNTGELFF. CDR3 coding DNA: TGTGCCAGCAGCGGTGGTGGGCACCGGAACACCGGGGAGCTGTTTTTT.

The rearrangement uses TRBV5-5 and TRBJ2-7, with D hard to call. Trimming took 2 bases from V and 0 from J, leaving 9 bases between them. This CDR3 region has 14 residues. Germline V gives CDR1 SGHKS, CDR2 YYEKEE (reference sequence). The CDR3 is CASSFEQYSYEQYF. CDR3 DNA sequence: TGTGCCAGCAGCTTTGAACAGTACTCCTACGAGCAGTACTTC.

This clonotype was counted a few times. This chain connects TRBV9 to TRBJ2-1; tentative D call: TRBD2 (5 bases). Trimming took 0 bases from V and 8 from J, leaving 12 bases between them. Germline loops: CDR1 SGDLS, CDR2 YYNGEE. This CDR3 has 14 amino acids. CDR3 region: CASSVGRSLDEQFF. The DNA of the CDR3 is TGTGCCAGCAGCGTAGGGAGGAGCTTAGATGAGCAGTTCTTC.

J is TRBJ2-1 and V is TRBV29-1; 9 bases are a match to TRBD1. This CDR3 is 14 amino acids long. The V segment lost 7 bases and the J segment 9 bases; nucleotides outside the gene matches: 13. CDR1 and CDR2 (germline): SQVTM, ANQGSEA. The CDR3 coding sequence is TGCAGCGGCCGACCGGGACAGGGTTACGGTGAGCAGTTCTTC. Translated, it gives CSGRPGQGYGEQFF.

In its sample, this clonotype was seen once. The V gene is TRBV7-2, the J gene TRBJ2-2, with 11 bases that match TRBD2. CDR1 is SGHTA, CDR2 FQGNSA, per germline. J gave up 2 bases and V 2 bases, and 4 bases lay outside the gene matches. This CDR3 region has 17 residues. The CDR3 loop is CASSLTTSGINTGELFF. CDR3 nucleotides: TGTGCCAGCAGCTTAACGACTAGCGGGATAAACACCGGGGAGCTGTTTTTT.

This clonotype was recorded at least ten times. The rearrangement joins TRBV10-3 to TRBJ2-3; 10 positions match TRBD2. Looked up from germline, CDR1 is ENHRY and CDR2 is SYGVKD. This CDR3 contains 16 residues. Germline trimming cut 2 bases from V and 3 bases from J; bases unmatched to any gene: 5. The CDR3 here is CAISEGPSGSTDTQYF. CDR3 nucleotide sequence: TGTGCCATCAGTGAGGGTCCTAGCGGGAGTACAGATACGCAGTATTTT.

In its sample, this clonotype was seen many times. The chain recombines TRBV25-1 with TRBJ2-2; D is ambiguous. Germline CDR1 reads MGHDK; CDR2 reads SYGVNS. This CDR3 comprises 11 residues. Trimming left V 4 bases short and J 7 bases short, with 4 bases between. In nucleotides, the CDR3 is TGTGCCAGCAGTGTAGTCGGGGAGCTGTTTTTT. Translated: CASSVVGELFF. Filled out from reference TRBV25-1 and TRBJ2-2, the complete variable domain reads EADIYQTPRYLVIGTGKKITLECSQTMGHDKMYWYQQDPGMELHLIHYSYGVNSTEKGDLSSESTVSRIRTEHFPLTLESARPSHTSQYLCASSVVGELFFGEGSRLTVL.

V gene TRBV6-6 combines with J gene TRBJ2-5; maybe TRBD2 (6 bases). The CDR3 is 13 residues long. Trimming shortened V by 10 bases and J by 1 base, and 13 bases separated the two germline ends. CDR1 and CDR2 from the germline V gene are MNHNY and SVGAGI (reference sequence). The CDR3 DNA reads as TGTGCCACCAGAGAGACTAGCCAAGAGACCCAGTACTTC. Residues: CATRETSQETQYF.

The J gene is TRBJ2-3, the V gene TRBV12-3 or TRBV12-4; 8 nucleotides agree with TRBD1. The V gene end was trimmed by 3 bases and the J gene end by 1 base; junction bases not matched to a gene: 6. The CDR3 spans 16 residues. CDR3: CASSFGPGQGTDTQYF. In DNA, the CDR3 is TGTGCCAGCAGTTTCGGACCGGGACAGGGCACAGATACGCAGTATTTT.

This clonotype was detected ten times or more. The gene calls are TRBV28 and TRBJ2-3; possibly TRBD1 for D (7 bases). Trimming removed 5 bases from V and 6 bases from J, with 12 bases in between. CDR1 MDHEN and CDR2 SYDVKM come from the germline V gene. The length of the CDR3 is 13 residues. The CDR3 reads CASSRQGGDTQYF. The CDR3 coding sequence is TGTGCCAGCAGTCGGCAGGGGGGTGATACGCAGTATTTT. The full variable domain, in which reference TRBV28 and TRBJ2-3 provide the parts outside the CDR3, is DVKVTQSSRYLVKRTGEKVFLECVQDMDHENMFWYRQDPGLGLRLIYFSYDVKMKEKGDIPEGYSVSREKKERFSLILESASTNQTSMYLCASSRQGGDTQYFGPGTRLTVL.

The chain is built from TRBV20-1 and TRBJ1-1; a weak D match, TRBD1 (5 bases). The CDR3 has 14 amino acids. V was trimmed by 3 bases and J by 0 bases, leaving 11 bases between them. The germline V gene encodes CDR1 DFQATT and CDR2 SNEGSKA (reference sequence). The CDR3 DNA is TGCAGTGCTAGTGAGGGACCGCTGAACACTGAAGCTTTCTTT. Its protein is CSASEGPLNTEAFF.

This clonotype occurred a few times. V and J are TRBV29-1 and TRBJ1-1; perhaps TRBD1 as D (5 bases). CDR1 and CDR2 (germline): SQVTM, ANQGSEA. CDR3 length: 14 residues. V was cut by 7 bases and J by 1 base, with 16 bases left in between. The CDR3 DNA follows: TGCAGCGGGGGGTGGGGCGATTCGAACACTGAAGCTTTCTTT. This translates into CSGGWGDSNTEAFF.

This clonotype was seen repeatedly, ten times or more. The genes are TRBV4-3 and TRBJ2-3; D is unresolved. The CDR3 extends over 17 amino acids. V was trimmed by 0 bases and J by 0 bases, leaving 13 bases between them. Germline CDR1 is LGHNA and CDR2 is YSLEER. CDR3 region: CASSQEFGFTSTDTQYF. The CDR3 coding sequence is TGCGCCAGCAGCCAAGAGTTCGGGTTCACTAGCACAGATACGCAGTATTTT.